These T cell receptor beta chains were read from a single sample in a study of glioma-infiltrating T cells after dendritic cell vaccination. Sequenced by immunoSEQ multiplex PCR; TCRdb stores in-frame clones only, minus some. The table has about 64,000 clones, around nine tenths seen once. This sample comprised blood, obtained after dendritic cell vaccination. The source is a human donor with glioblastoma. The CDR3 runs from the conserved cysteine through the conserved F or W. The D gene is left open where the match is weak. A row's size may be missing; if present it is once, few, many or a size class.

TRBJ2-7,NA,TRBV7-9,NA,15,CASSLGGDGPYEQYF,TGTGCCAGCAGCTTAGGGGGGGACGGACCCTACGAGCAGTACTTC
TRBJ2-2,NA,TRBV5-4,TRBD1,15,CASSMDRSYTGELFF,TGTGCCAGCAGCATGGACAGGAGTTACACCGGGGAGCTGTTTTTT
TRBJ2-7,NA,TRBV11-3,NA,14,CASSLGPLFDEQYF,TGTGCCAGCAGCTTAGGTCCTCTTTTCGACGAGCAGTACTTC
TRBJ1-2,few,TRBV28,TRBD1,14,CASLSGQGSTGYTF,TGTGCCAGCCTTTCGGGACAGGGTTCGACCGGCTACACCTTC
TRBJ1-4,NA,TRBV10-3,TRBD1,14,CAIRPGTGLEKLFF,TGTGCCATCAGACCCGGGACAGGCCTTGAAAAACTGTTTTTT
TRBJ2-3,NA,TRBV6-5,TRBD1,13,CATRTGPTDTQYF,TGTGCCACTCGGACAGGACCCACTGATACGCAGTATTTT
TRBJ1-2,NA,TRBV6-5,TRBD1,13,CASRPRTGLGYTF,TGTGCCAGCAGACCCCGGACAGGGTTGGGCTACACCTTC
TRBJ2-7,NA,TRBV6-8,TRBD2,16,CASPGTSGRSPYEQYF,TGTGCCAGCCCCGGGACTAGCGGGAGAAGCCCCTACGAGCAGTACTTC
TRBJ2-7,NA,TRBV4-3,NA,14,CASSQGGNNYEQYF,TGCGCCAGCAGCCAAGGGGGCAACAACTACGAGCAGTACTTC
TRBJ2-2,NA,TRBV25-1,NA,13,CASTRGNTGELFF,TGTGCCAGCACCAGGGGCAACACCGGGGAGCTGTTTTTT
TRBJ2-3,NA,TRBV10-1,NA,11,CASIRGDTQYF,TGCGCCAGCATACGCGGAGATACGCAGTATTTT
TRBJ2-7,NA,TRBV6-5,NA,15,CASSSPTGTAYEQYF,TGTGCCAGCAGTTCCCCAACCGGGACTGCCTACGAGCAGTACTTC
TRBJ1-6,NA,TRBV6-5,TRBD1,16,CASSYPGTAYNSPLHF,TGTGCCAGCAGTTACCCCGGGACAGCCTATAATTCACCCCTCCACTTT
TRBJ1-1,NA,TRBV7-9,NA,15,CASSFIKGGSTEAFF,TGTGCCAGCAGCTTTATAAAGGGAGGTAGCACTGAAGCTTTCTTT
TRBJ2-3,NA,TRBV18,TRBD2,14,CASSRTSGTDTQYF,TGTGCCAGCTCACGGACTAGCGGCACAGATACGCAGTATTTT
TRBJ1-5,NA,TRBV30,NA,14,CAWSNQFSNQPQHF,TGTGCCTGGAGTAATCAGTTTAGCAATCAGCCCCAGCATTTT
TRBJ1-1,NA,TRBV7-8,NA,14,CASSLLSGNTEAFF,TGTGCCAGCAGCTTGCTCAGTGGGAACACTGAAGCTTTCTTT
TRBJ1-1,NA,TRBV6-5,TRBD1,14,CASSRTGANTEAFF,TGTGCCAGCAGCCGTACAGGGGCCAACACTGAAGCTTTCTTT
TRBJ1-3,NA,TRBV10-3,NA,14,CAISEKGDGNTIYF,TGTGCCATCAGTGAAAAGGGGGACGGAAACACCATATATTTT
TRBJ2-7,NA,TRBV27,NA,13,CASSGQGLVEQYF,TGTGCCAGCAGTGGGCAGGGTCTCGTCGAGCAGTACTTC
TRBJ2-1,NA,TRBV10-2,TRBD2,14,CASRPGLAVNEQFF,TGCGCCAGCAGGCCGGGACTAGCTGTTAATGAGCAGTTCTTC
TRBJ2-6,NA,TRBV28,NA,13,CASSFSGANVLTF,TGTGCCAGCAGTTTCAGTGGGGCCAACGTCCTGACTTTC
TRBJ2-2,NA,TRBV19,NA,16,CASSTPPTGRTGELFF,TGTGCCAGTAGTACGCCACCGACAGGGAGGACCGGGGAGCTGTTTTTT
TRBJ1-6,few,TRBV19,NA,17,CASSIPRRVGGNSPLHF,TGTGCCAGTAGTATCCCTCGCAGGGTGGGGGGGAATTCACCCCTCCACTTT
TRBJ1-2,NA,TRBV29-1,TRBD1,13,CSGKQGADYGYTF,TGCAGCGGCAAACAGGGGGCTGACTATGGCTACACCTTC
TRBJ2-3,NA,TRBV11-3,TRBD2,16,CASSPRVAGVTDTQYF,TGTGCCAGCAGCCCCCGGGTAGCGGGAGTTACAGATACGCAGTATTTT
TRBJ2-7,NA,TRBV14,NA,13,CASSFGSSYEQYF,TGTGCCAGCAGCTTCGGGAGCTCCTACGAGCAGTACTTC
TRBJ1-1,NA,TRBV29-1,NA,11,CSGGGGRGAFF,TGCAGCGGCGGAGGTGGGCGGGGGGCTTTCTTT
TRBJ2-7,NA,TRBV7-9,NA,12,CASTSRTDEQYF,TGTGCCAGCACCTCTCGGACAGATGAGCAGTACTTC
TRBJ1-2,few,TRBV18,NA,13,CASSGDLGEGYTF,TGTGCCAGCTCAGGCGACCTCGGGGAGGGCTACACCTTC
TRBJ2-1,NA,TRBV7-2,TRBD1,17,CASSLPNPTGLGNEQFF,TGTGCCAGCAGCTTACCAAACCCGACAGGGCTGGGCAATGAGCAGTTCTTC
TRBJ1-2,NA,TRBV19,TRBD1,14,CASSIDRAGRGYTF,TGTGCCAGTAGTATTGACAGGGCGGGTCGTGGCTACACCTTC
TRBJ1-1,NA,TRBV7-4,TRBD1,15,CASRRRQGMNTEAFF,TGTGCCAGCAGACGACGACAGGGGATGAACACTGAAGCTTTCTTT
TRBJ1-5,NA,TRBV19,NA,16,CASSMWAGAGNQPQHF,TGTGCCAGTAGTATGTGGGCGGGGGCGGGCAATCAGCCCCAGCATTTT
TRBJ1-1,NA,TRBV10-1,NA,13,CASSVTVNTEAFF,TGCGCCAGCAGCGTGACAGTGAACACTGAAGCTTTCTTT
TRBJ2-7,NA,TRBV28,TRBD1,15,CASSQLQGAGYEQYF,TGTGCCAGCAGTCAATTACAGGGGGCGGGCTACGAGCAGTACTTC
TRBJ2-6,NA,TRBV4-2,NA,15,CASSQAPYGANVLTF,TGTGCCAGCAGCCAAGCCCCCTACGGGGCCAACGTCCTGACTTTC
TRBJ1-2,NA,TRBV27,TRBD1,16,CASSPQDRGLNYGYTF,TGTGCCAGCAGTCCACAGGACAGGGGGCTTAACTATGGCTACACCTTC
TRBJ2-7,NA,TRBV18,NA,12,CASSRGAYEQYF,TGTGCCAGCTCACGGGGCGCCTACGAGCAGTACTTC
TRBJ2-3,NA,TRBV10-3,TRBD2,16,CAISGKAGVGTDTQYF,TGTGCCATCAGTGGCAAGGCGGGAGTTGGCACAGATACGCAGTATTTT
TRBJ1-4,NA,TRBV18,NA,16,CASSPPLDRTNEKLFF,TGTGCCAGCTCACCACCGCTGGACAGAACTAATGAAAAACTGTTTTTT
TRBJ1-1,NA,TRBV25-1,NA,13,CASSTGLNTEAFF,TGTGCCAGCAGTACAGGGTTGAACACTGAAGCTTTCTTT
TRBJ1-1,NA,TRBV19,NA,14,CASSPSGSAAEAFF,TGTGCCAGTAGTCCCTCGGGATCAGCGGCTGAAGCTTTCTTT